This note documents a single T cell receptor beta chain sequence. Its antigen is still unknown. Some clones are missing from TCRdb's copy, which holds only in-frame ones; the method was immunoSEQ multiplex PCR. The sample lists over 100,000 clones, about 83% occurring once. Germline V CDR1 and CDR2: LGHNA, YNFKEQ. V was clipped by 5 bases and J by 4 bases; unmatched bases: 11. This CDR3 spans 18 amino acids. The sample originates from a study of T cell responses to AZD1222 COVID-19 vaccine. Overall study findings and caveats: Donors skewed white British and female; clonal diversity was possibly underestimated.

This receptor was identified in an adult in good health. V and J are TRBV4-2 and TRBJ2-3; 14 bases fit TRBD2. The sequencing here drew on peripheral blood, taken on day 0 of AZD1222 vaccination. This chain's CDR3 is CASSSGLAGGGSADTQYF. DNA of the CDR3: TGTGCCAGCAGCAGCGGACTAGCGGGAGGTGGCAGCGCAGATACGCAGTATTTT.